This T cell receptor (beta chain) was identified during a study of T cell clonality in common variable immunodeficiency. Points from the study as a whole: CVID subjects showed higher TCRbeta clonality than healthy controls. Reportedly, TCR beta sequences from common variable immunodeficiency showed fewer deletions and N-nucleotide insertions.

Sample share makes this clone medium-sized (0.01 to 0.1%). The antigen is not known. The CDR3 end is not reached by the read, which stops 3 residues before it; the germline J gene fills it in. Assay used: immunoSEQ multiplex PCR; TCRdb lists only in-frame clones, some missing. The repertoire consists of more than 30,000 clones, none detected only once. The CDR3 loop spans 16 amino acids. Deletions cut 6 bases from V and 1 base from J, with 19 bases between. Germline CDR1 is MDHEN and CDR2 is SYDVKM. The CVID group had about 14 females and roughly 30 males, mean age around 40. Blood came from CVID subjects not ill and not taking immunomodulatory or immunosuppressive medication.

This chain uses TRBV28 with TRBJ2-7; a possible D gene is TRBD2 (6 bases). The TCR was taken from a human donor with common variable immunodeficiency. Sequencing input: peripheral blood mononuclear cells. The CDR3 region is CASSPGGSGMSYEQYF. The sequenced CDR3 bases are TGTGCCAGCAGCCCCGGGGGATCAGGGATGTCCTACGAG.